The source of this T cell receptor beta chain is a study of cytomegalovirus exposure and HLA in healthy donors (dated 2017 in TCRdb). At the level of the whole study: According to an earlier analysis of around 600 of the donors, roughly 180 million T cells yielded 90 million to 140 million unique TCR beta sequences and 276 Gb of sequence data. Approximately 300 gigabases of sequencing data and around 87 million unique TCR sequences were included in an early release covering about 620 HLA-typed donors. Among the roughly 400 genotyped donors, approximately 82% belonged to the genetic ancestry cluster associated with self-reported Caucasian donors. The aim of the study was to test whether cataloging public T cell receptors could identify signatures of past pathogen exposure. Using immunosequencing, the study profiled T cell repertoires from approximately 700 subjects and related those repertoires to cytomegalovirus serostatus. Besides the first cohort of more than 650 subjects, a separate validation cohort made up of over 95 different subjects was used. To predict cytomegalovirus infection status, the study combined high-throughput TCR immunosequencing, statistical association of individual TCRs with disease status, and machine learning. In a later analysis, previously published TCR beta repertoires from about 640 donors were re-analyzed and high-resolution HLA genotyping was added so that TCR occurrence patterns could be studied. Rather than drawing on any new phenotypic data, the later analysis identified candidate immune exposures from TCR beta sequences and the way those sequences occurred across donors. An earlier analysis of 450 to 750 of the donors used high-throughput TCR beta sequencing to judge whether each TCR beta V gene segment behaved as functional or pseudogenic. Donor age, sex, ethnicity and CMV serostatus were compiled together with the repertoire data. In a later genetic analysis, genome-wide SNP genotypes for about three fifths of the roughly 670 donors were used, and that subset was treated as a discovery cohort. All discovery cohort repertoires had been generated on a single sequencing platform. Class I and class II HLA loci were covered by the typing at four-digit resolution. The number of donors typed differed by locus, with roughly 620-630 for A, B, C, DRB1 and DQB1, 522 for DQA1, some 570 for DPA1, and some 440 for DPB1. Because of strong linkage in the cohort, five DR-DQ haplotypes were treated as single units for association and clustering. Among about 400 genotyped donors of the cohort, an average of roughly 230,000 unique TCR beta nucleotide sequences was sequenced per donor, of which 15% to 20% were non-productive.

The library was generated by the immunoSEQ multiplex PCR assay. A mixture of 60 forward primers for TCR Vbeta segments and 13 reverse primers for TCR Jbeta segments was used in the multiplex PCR. The CDR3 region of rearranged TCR beta genes was amplified from genomic DNA by a multiplex PCR assay. The Illumina HiSeq System was used to sequence the amplified TCR beta libraries as 87-base-pair reads. As for the authors' bioinformatics: In a later analysis, roughly 80 million unique TCR beta chains were counted across the approximately 670 repertoires, and roughly 9.9 million of these chains were shared by at least two donors. A nearest-neighbor algorithm error-corrected the raw reads and collapsed the reads into unique sequences, merging closely related sequences to remove PCR and sequencing errors. Alignment of CDR3 sequences to IMGT reference sequences was used to assign V, D and J gene segments. For a sequence to be retained, a match of at least six nucleotides to both a V gene segment and a J gene segment was required. Rearrangements were classified as productive when the CDR3 lacked stop codons and remained in frame with V and J, and all other rearrangements were classified as non-productive. CDR3 was defined by IMGT convention, running from the second conserved V-encoded cysteine to the conserved J-encoded phenylalanine. The earlier analysis of about 620 of the donors excluded sequences that lacked an unambiguous match to a single V gene segment. In an earlier analysis of approximately 590 of the donors, V segments were called functional above 56.7% productive rearrangements and were called segregating when the between-donor standard deviation exceeded 5%. A statistical classification framework was built for diagnosing cytomegalovirus status from the catalog of TCR beta chain sequences. A later analysis assigned V and J genes by comparing TCR nucleotide sequences with IMGT/GENE-DB human TR gene sequences. In a later analysis, CDR3 sequences and most-parsimonious VDJ recombination scenarios were assigned using the TCRdist pipeline. In a later analysis, each TCR beta chain was defined by its CDR3 amino acid sequence together with its V-gene family, and reads without a unique V-gene family were excluded. To address suspected cross-contamination and a sequencing artifact, a later analysis removed 592 highly shared, low-generation-probability nucleotide sequences. For each public chain, a later analysis derived a clonal expansion index from normalized ranks of inferred template counts within each repertoire. A later analysis computed generation probabilities with a VDJ recombination model fitted to out-of-frame rearrangements, and checked the results against IGoR. In a later analysis, TCR-TCR, TCR-HLA and TCR-CMV co-occurrence was scored with hypergeometric tests, and a repertoire-size bias correction was applied to TCR pairs. To estimate false discovery rates, a later analysis permuted the HLA or CMV assignments 20 times. In a later analysis, co-occurring TCRs were grouped using DBSCAN, with TCRdist sequence similarity added in when clustering inside HLA-allele-positive subsets. For co-occurrence clustering, repertoires with fewer than 30,000 or more than 120,000 public chains were excluded, along with 4 to 6 repertoires with anomalous nucleotide sharing. TCRdb limited this immuneACCESS table to in-frame rearrangements with V and J called. A share of clones is missing; checked studies link under half to unresolved V genes, and the rest is unexplained. V and J calls and clone size are as listed in that table; D and trimming were resolved from the DNA. The sample table shows 80,000 to 100,000 clones, and approximately 80% are seen once. 10% of the sample goes to the ten largest clones.

This clone was seen a single time. It lacks a known antigen. A junction end diverges from the germline sequence, so it may reflect a read error. The cohort was made up of hundreds of healthy bone marrow donors. At the time of sampling, every cohort member was nominally healthy, though immune exposures that went unrecorded were likely present. CMV serostatus was recorded as positive for 289 and negative for about 50% of the roughly 670 cohort members, whereas no CMV serostatus was recorded for the donor in question. A peripheral blood sample was provided by each donor, and peripheral blood mononuclear cells were used for TCR beta sequencing. The Qiagen DNeasy Blood Extraction Kit was used to extract genomic DNA from the blood cell samples. Study-wide findings and limitations: Three of the identified cytomegalovirus-associated TCR beta chains were confirmed in vitro to be specific for cytomegalovirus antigens. The presence/absence analyses assumed that sequencing depth was roughly uniform across donors, and that assumption may not be true. Broadly in line with IMGT annotations, most TCR beta V segments showed up in productive rearrangements about 87% or about 30% of the time in an earlier analysis of some 590 of the donors. According to the authors, the approach could potentially be generalized to other disease states and immunological phenotypes. According to a later analysis, parvovirus B19, influenza, CMV and Epstein-Barr virus appeared linked to several top co-occurrence clusters. Assigning TCR associations to individual alleles was difficult when HLA alleles, especially DR and DQ, strongly co-occurred. The only immune exposure information available for the cohort was CMV serostatus. The study gave a list of 150 to 200 TCR beta chains associated with cytomegalovirus. In this cohort, only TCR beta chains were sequenced, and detectable features were limited by the absence of alpha or paired-chain data. A later genetic analysis associated a missense DCLRE1C variant with V-gene and J-gene trimming of TCR beta chains, and an independent cohort replicated the association. Compared with the approximately 720-donor mean, donors in an Asian-associated ancestry cluster had fewer N-insertions in productive TCRs, according to a later genetic analysis. Across donors, most TCR sequences were observed very rarely, whereas some public TCRs were present in many individuals. Linkage disequilibrium might explain the correlated functional status among segregating V segments, but an unknown experimental factor could not be excluded. Compared with equally common non-associated chains, HLA-associated TCR beta chains in a later analysis were more clonally expanded and had lower generation probabilities. The sequencing pipeline was judged likely to have produced a cluster of highly shared sequence variants as a technical artifact. Most CMV-associated TCR beta chains appeared to be HLA-restricted in a later analysis, and the HLA associations seemed to be driven largely by CMV exposure. A further reported finding was that TCR beta sequences accurately predicted the HLA-A and HLA-B alleles for most subjects in the first cohort. In both the original and validation cohorts, the classifier was reported to diagnose cytomegalovirus status with high specificity and sensitivity. In a later analysis, 16,951 TCR beta sequences were associated with specific HLA alleles at a false discovery rate of 0.05. Seventeen rarely observed V segments, including chromosome 9 orphons, were excluded from the earlier analysis of about 500 of the donors because counts were too low. A later analysis found that TCR association rates varied across HLA loci, with DRB1 alleles showing the most associated TCRs and HLA-C alleles the fewest. Because HLA typing was missing for some donors at each locus, association tests included only the typed subset.

Material for sequencing was PBMCs. This receptor was taken from a human donor in good health.

The nucleotides are TGTGCTAGCAGCCCCGGGACTAGCGGTCAAGAGACCCAGTACTTC. The resulting protein is CASSPGTSGQETQYF. Here the chain combines TRBV7-7 and TRBJ2-5; 11 central bases correspond to TRBD2. Per the germline V gene (reference sequence), SSHAT is the CDR1 and FNYEAQ is the CDR2. From the cysteine up to the phenylalanine, the CDR3 has a length of 15 residues. This entry keeps only the CDR3 DNA: 45 bases, framed from base 1.